These 2 T cell receptor beta chains were sequenced from one sample in a study of cytotoxic CD8 clonotypes in ibrutinib-treated CLL. Generated by immunoSEQ multiplex PCR, the TCRdb table keeps only in-frame clones and is missing some. The repertoire holds 300,000 to 350,000 clones, just under 80% seen once, with more than 6% in the top ten. The input for sequencing was PBMCs, taken before ibrutinib treatment. These receptor sequences come from a human donor with chronic lymphocytic leukemia.

J is TRBJ2-7 and V is TRBV10-2; 9 nucleotides line up with TRBD2. CDR1 and CDR2 (germline): WSHSY, SAAADI. CDR3 length equals 15 residues. Trimming at V came to 1 base and at J to 6 bases, leaving 7 bases not matched to a gene. The CDR3 coding sequence is TGCGCCAGCAGTGAGTACAGACTAGCGGCTGGCGAGCAGTACTTC. Translation: CASSEYRLAAGEQYF.

This sequence joins TRBV18 and TRBJ1-1; 8 positions agree with TRBD1. The junction had 6 bases not matched to a gene; V was cut back by 5 bases and J by 7 bases. CDR1 and CDR2 from the germline V gene are KGHSH and LQKENI. The CDR3 spans 13 residues. CDR3 residues: CASSYDGQGEAFF. CDR3 in DNA: TGTGCCAGCTCATATGACGGACAGGGTGAAGCTTTCTTT.